Listed below are T cell receptor beta chains from one sample, sequenced in a study of T cell changes during pregnancy in multiple sclerosis. Clones were sequenced by immunoSEQ multiplex PCR, and TCRdb holds only the in-frame ones, with some missing. This sample carries about 49,000 clones, 85% to 95% of them seen once, and the ten largest clones take 0.99%. The sample was peripheral blood, taken after pregnancy. Source of these receptors: a female donor with multiple sclerosis, enrolled in a pregnancy study. CDR3s include the opening cysteine and the closing phenylalanine or tryptophan. The D gene is left open where the match is weak. Only part of the rows carry a size: once, few, many, or a class if the clone is expanded.

>.|TRBJ1-5|TRBD1|TRBV11-1
TGTGCCAGCAGCCTAGACAGGGGCCCTCAGCCCCAGCATTTT
CASSLDRGPQPQHF
>once|TRBJ1-2|.|TRBV5-5
TGTGCCAGCAGCCCAGTAAACTATGGCTACACCTTC
CASSPVNYGYTF
>.|TRBJ2-1|.|TRBV7-2
TGTGCCAGCAGCTTAAGGTCCGGGATCAATGAGCAGTTCTTC
CASSLRSGINEQFF
>once|TRBJ2-7|.|TRBV2
TGTGCCAGCAGTGACACAGGGTTAACCGACGAGCAGTACTTC
CASSDTGLTDEQYF
>.|TRBJ1-2|TRBD1|TRBV5-5
TGTGCCAGCAGTAGCCGGGACAGGGGTAACTATGGCTACACCTTC
CASSSRDRGNYGYTF
>.|TRBJ1-2|.|TRBV2
TGTGCCAGCAGTTACAGCTCGGGACACTTGGGCTACACCTTC
CASSYSSGHLGYTF
>.|TRBJ2-2|.|TRBV6-5
TGTGCCAGCAGATATCTGACGGAGACCGGGGAGCTGTTTTTT
CASRYLTETGELFF
>.|TRBJ2-2|.|TRBV6-4
TGTGCCAGCAGTGCCCTACCAAACACCGGGGAGCTGTTTTTT
CASSALPNTGELFF
>.|TRBJ1-1|.|TRBV5-6
TGTGCCAGCAGCCCGAGCGGTGCAGCCAAATACACTGAAGCTTTCTTT
CASSPSGAAKYTEAFF
>.|TRBJ1-2|TRBD1|TRBV19
TGTGCCAGTAGTATATCAGCGACAGGGTCGGGCTATGGCTACACCTTC
CASSISATGSGYGYTF
>.|TRBJ1-1|TRBD1|TRBV4-3
TGCGCCAGCAGCCGGACAGGATCTAACACTGAAGCTTTCTTT
CASSRTGSNTEAFF
>.|TRBJ1-5|TRBD1|TRBV19
TGTGCCAGTAGTTTGCCCCCGGGACAGCGAAATCAGCCCCAGCATTTT
CASSLPPGQRNQPQHF
>.|TRBJ1-2|.|TRBV12-2
TGTGCAAGTCGCTTAGCGGTAGGGGATCGTGCGATGAATGGCTACACCTTC
CASRLAVGDRAMNGYTF
>.|TRBJ2-2|TRBD2|TRBV2
TGTGCCAGCAGGATCGGGGGGGCGGCCACCGGGGAGCTGTTTTTT
CASRIGGAATGELFF
>.|TRBJ1-3|.|TRBV7-2
TGTGCCAGCAGCTTAGCGGGCAGGCCCTCTGGAAACACCATATATTTT
CASSLAGRPSGNTIYF
>few|TRBJ1-1|.|TRBV6-5
TGTGCCAGCAGTTACTCGAGGTCGGGGAACACTGAAGCTTTCTTT
CASSYSRSGNTEAFF
>once|TRBJ1-1|.|TRBV29-1
TGCAGCGTTGGGACAGCGAACACTGAAGCTTTCTTT
CSVGTANTEAFF
>.|TRBJ2-5|TRBD2|TRBV7-2
TGTGCCAGCAGCTTAGAGGGACTAGTGGTGGAGACCCAGTACTTC
CASSLEGLVVETQYF
>.|TRBJ2-7|.|TRBV5-1
TGCGCCAGCAGCTTGGAGGTTGCAGGCTACGAGCAGTACTTC
CASSLEVAGYEQYF
>.|TRBJ2-7|.|TRBV4-2
TGTGCCAGCAGCCAAGCGAGGGGGAGCTCCTACGAGCAGTACTTC
CASSQARGSSYEQYF
>.|TRBJ1-1|.|TRBV7-2
TGTGCCAGCAGCTTAGCACAGGGCTCCGAAGCTTTCTTT
CASSLAQGSEAFF
>.|TRBJ2-1|TRBD2|TRBV9
TGTGCCAGCAGCGATCAACGACTAGCGGGGGGGGATAAGCAGTTCTTC
CASSDQRLAGGDKQFF
>.|TRBJ1-1|.|TRBV7-2
TGTGCCAGCAGCTTAGGACCGACAACGAACACTGAAGCTTTCTTT
CASSLGPTTNTEAFF
>.|TRBJ2-7|.|TRBV19
TGTGCCAGTAGTAGGACTCCGTCTGGGGACGAGCAGTACTTC
CASSRTPSGDEQYF
>.|TRBJ1-2|TRBD1|TRBV6-5
TGTGCCAGCAGTTCTCGACAGGGGAGGGATGGCTACACCTTC
CASSSRQGRDGYTF
>.|TRBJ2-5|TRBD1|TRBV19
TGTGCCAGTAGTGGCGCTACAGGGGTTCAGACCCAGTACTTC
CASSGATGVQTQYF
>.|TRBJ1-1|TRBD1|TRBV4-3
TGCGCCAGCAGCCCCTCTGGGACAGGGGCTGAAGCTTTCTTT
CASSPSGTGAEAFF
>once|TRBJ2-7|TRBD1|TRBV2
TGTGCCAGCAGGAGGGGGACAGGGGGGTCCTACGAGCAGTACTTC
CASRRGTGGSYEQYF
>.|TRBJ1-5|.|TRBV27
TGTGCCAGCAGTAGTTTATCCGGGCAGCCCCAGCATTTT
CASSSLSGQPQHF